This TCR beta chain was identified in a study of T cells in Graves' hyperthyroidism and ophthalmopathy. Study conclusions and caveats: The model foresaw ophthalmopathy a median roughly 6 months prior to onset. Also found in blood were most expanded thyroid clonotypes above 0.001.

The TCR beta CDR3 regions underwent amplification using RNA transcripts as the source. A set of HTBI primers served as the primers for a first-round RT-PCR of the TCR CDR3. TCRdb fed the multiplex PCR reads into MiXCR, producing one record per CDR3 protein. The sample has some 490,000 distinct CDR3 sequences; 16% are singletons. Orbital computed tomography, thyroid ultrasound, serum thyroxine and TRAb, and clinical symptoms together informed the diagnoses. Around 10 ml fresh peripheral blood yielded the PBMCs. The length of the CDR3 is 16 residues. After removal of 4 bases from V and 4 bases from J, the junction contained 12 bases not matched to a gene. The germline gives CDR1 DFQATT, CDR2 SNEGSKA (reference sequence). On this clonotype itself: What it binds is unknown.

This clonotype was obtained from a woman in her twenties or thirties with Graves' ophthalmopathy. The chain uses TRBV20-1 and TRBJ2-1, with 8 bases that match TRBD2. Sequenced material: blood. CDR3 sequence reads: CSATNGREGPYNEQFF. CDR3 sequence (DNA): TGCAGTGCTACAAATGGTCGGGAGGGTCCATACAATGAGCAGTTCTTC.